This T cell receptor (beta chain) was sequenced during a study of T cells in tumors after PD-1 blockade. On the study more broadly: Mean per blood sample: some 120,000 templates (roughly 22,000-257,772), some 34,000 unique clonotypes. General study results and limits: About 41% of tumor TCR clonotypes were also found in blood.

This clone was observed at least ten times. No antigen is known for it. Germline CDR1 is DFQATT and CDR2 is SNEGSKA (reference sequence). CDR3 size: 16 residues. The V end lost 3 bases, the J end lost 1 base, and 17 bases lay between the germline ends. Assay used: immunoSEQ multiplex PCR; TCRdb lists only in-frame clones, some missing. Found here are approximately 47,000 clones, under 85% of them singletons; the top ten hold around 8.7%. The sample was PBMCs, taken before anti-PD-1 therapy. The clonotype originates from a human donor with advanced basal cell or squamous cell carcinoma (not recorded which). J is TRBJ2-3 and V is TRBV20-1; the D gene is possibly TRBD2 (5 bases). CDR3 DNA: TGCAGTGCTAGTTTTGTCGGGGTCCGTGGCACAGATACGCAGTATTTT. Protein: CSASFVGVRGTDTQYF.